Shown below are 18 T cell receptor beta chains from a single sample sequenced in a study of cytotoxic CD8 clonotypes in ibrutinib-treated CLL. Some clones are missing from TCRdb's copy, which holds only in-frame ones; the method was immunoSEQ multiplex PCR. Found here are about 250,000 clones, around 70% of them singletons; the top ten hold 15%. The sequencing used PBMCs, collected after 24 months of ibrutinib treatment. The receptors derive from a human donor with chronic lymphocytic leukemia.

This clone was seen a few times. This sequence joins TRBV28 and TRBJ2-6; D is unresolved. The germline V gene encodes CDR1 MDHEN and CDR2 SYDVKM. The CDR3 spans 13 residues. The germline V and J ends were trimmed by 10 bases and 0 bases, with 7 bases remaining between them. CDR3 sequence (DNA): TGTGCCACCACGATCTCTGGGGCCAACGTCCTGACTTTC. Translation gives CATTISGANVLTF.

The genes are TRBV19 and TRBJ1-1; TRBD1 might be the D (5 bases). The V end lost 7 bases, the J end lost 7 bases, and 16 bases lay between the germline ends. Germline V lookup: CDR1 LNHDA, CDR2 SQIVND (reference sequence). The CDR3 is 13 amino acids. CDR3 region: CASNGIEGIEAFF. The CDR3, as DNA: TGTGCCAGTAATGGTATTGAGGGGATTGAAGCTTTCTTT.

The chain joins TRBV7-8 to TRBJ2-7, with D perhaps matching TRBD2 (5 bases). Germline loops: CDR1 SGHVS, CDR2 FQNEAQ. The CDR3 covers 15 residues. The V end was cut by 5 bases, the J end by 0 bases, with 14 bases between. For the CDR3, the DNA is TGTGCCAGCAGCGCGTACGGGAATCCCTCCTACGAGCAGTACTTC. Its translation is CASSAYGNPSYEQYF.

The chain has TRBV27 and TRBJ2-3; 7 nucleotides agree with TRBD2. V shed 6 bases, J shed 4 bases, and the junction held 7 bases outside the gene matches. This CDR3 region has 14 residues. The germline V gene encodes CDR1 MNHEY and CDR2 SMNVEV (reference sequence). CDR3 bases: TGTGCCAGCAGCAAGCCGGGACTACCAGATACGCAGTATTTT. Its translation is CASSKPGLPDTQYF.

The chain is built from TRBV4-1 and TRBJ1-2; possibly TRBD1 for D (6 bases). V shed 10 bases and J shed 4 bases, with 10 bases lying between them. The germline V gene encodes CDR1 MGHRA and CDR2 YSYEKL. The CDR3 has 11 residues. The CDR3 bases are TGCGCCACCGGGGGCGGCTATGGCTACACCTTC. Translating gives CATGGGYGYTF.

The chain links TRBV28 to TRBJ2-1, with TRBD2 matching over 7 bases. The CDR3 loop spans 14 amino acids. Trimming removed 3 bases from V and 10 bases from J; junction bases left unmatched: 9. Germline V gives CDR1 MDHEN, CDR2 SYDVKM. CDR3 region: CASSFDTSATEQFF. CDR3 coding DNA: TGTGCCAGCAGTTTCGATACTAGCGCAACGGAGCAGTTCTTC.

The chain links TRBV5-1 to TRBJ1-4; the D gene is possibly TRBD1 (5 bases). The CDR3 is 14 residues long. CDR1 and CDR2 (germline): SGHRS, YFSETQ. The V and J ends lost 2 bases and 5 bases respectively, with 10 bases between them. CDR3 nucleotides: TGCGCCAGCAGCTTAGGGGAGACGAATGAAAAACTGTTTTTT. This encodes CASSLGETNEKLFF.

The table lists this clone with a few counts. J is TRBJ2-1 and V is TRBV7-9; no definite D call. V shed 5 bases and J shed 6 bases, with 5 bases lying between them. The CDR3 loop spans 11 amino acids. Germline V gene lookup returns CDR1 SEHNR and CDR2 FQNEAQ (reference sequence). CDR3 bases: TGTGCCAGCAGCCCCAGCAATGAGCAGTTCTTC. Translating it yields CASSPSNEQFF.

This clone was detected only a few times. V usage is TRBV29-1 and J usage is TRBJ2-1; 9 positions match TRBD2. Germline values: CDR1 SQVTM, CDR2 ANQGSEA. V was clipped by 8 bases and J by 6 bases; unmatched bases: 2. The CDR3 runs 11 residues. The CDR3 nucleotides are TGCAGCCCACTAGCGGGCAATGAGCAGTTCTTC. Protein sequence: CSPLAGNEQFF.

The J gene is TRBJ2-7, the V gene TRBV2, with 7 bases identical to TRBD1. Germline loops: CDR1 SNHLY, CDR2 FYNNEI. CDR3 length equals 13 residues. Germline trimming cut 4 bases from V and 3 bases from J; bases unmatched to any gene: 3. The CDR3 DNA is TGTGCCAGCAGTGTGGGACAGAGCTACGAGCAGTACTTC. It translates to CASSVGQSYEQYF.

V is TRBV9 and J is TRBJ2-3; the match to TRBD2 covers 7 bases. The germline CDR1 and CDR2 sequences are SGDLS and YYNGEE. There are 16 residues in the CDR3. J gave up 5 bases and V 4 bases, and 13 bases lay outside the gene matches. The CDR3 sequence: CASSPHNFGTKDTQYF. In DNA, the CDR3 is TGTGCCAGCAGCCCGCACAACTTTGGGACTAAAGATACGCAGTATTTT.

This clone showed up just a few times. The rearrangement joins TRBV29-1 to TRBJ2-3, with D perhaps matching TRBD2 (6 bases). Germline lookup yields CDR1 SQVTM and CDR2 ANQGSEA. CDR3 length: 14 amino acids. V gave up 4 bases and J gave up 0 bases, with 11 bases separating them. CDR3 loop: CSVVRSGSTDTQYF. The CDR3 nucleotides read TGCAGCGTTGTCCGGAGCGGGAGCACAGATACGCAGTATTTT.

This clone has only a few counts. V is TRBV4-1 and J is TRBJ2-5; 9 bases line up with TRBD2. J gave up 4 bases and V 8 bases, and 14 bases lay outside the gene matches. The CDR3 extends over 16 amino acids. Germline V gives CDR1 MGHRA, CDR2 YSYEKL. CDR3 sequence reads: CASSNQGREGRETQYF. The CDR3 DNA follows: TGCGCCAGCTCAAACCAGGGGCGGGAGGGTCGAGAGACCCAGTACTTC.

The V gene is TRBV4-1, the J gene TRBJ2-7, with a weak D call TRBD1 (5 bases). Germline assignment: CDR1 MGHRA and CDR2 YSYEKL. Trimming removed 1 base at V and 2 bases at J, with 12 bases between. The CDR3 has 15 amino acids. Written as DNA, the CDR3 is TGCGCCAGCAGCCAAGCCGAGAGCAGGGCCTACGAGCAGTACTTC. It encodes CASSQAESRAYEQYF.

V and J are TRBV6-6 and TRBJ2-7; D is perhaps TRBD2 (6 bases). The CDR3 runs to 14 residues. Germline V lookup: CDR1 MNHNY, CDR2 SVGAGI (reference sequence). Deletions cut 7 bases from V and 2 bases from J, with 15 bases between. This chain's CDR3 is CASTSGLPTYEQYF. CDR3 bases: TGTGCCAGCACCTCGGGACTCCCAACCTACGAGCAGTACTTC.

The CDR3 nucleotides are TGTGCCAGCAGTGAACAAGAGACCCAGTACTTC. It is translated as CASSEQETQYF. The chain combines TRBV2 with TRBJ2-5; D gene ambiguous. The V and J ends lost 2 bases and 2 bases respectively, with 0 bases between them. The CDR3 length is 11 residues. Germline lookup yields CDR1 SNHLY and CDR2 FYNNEI.

This clone was seen once. This sequence joins TRBV5-1 and TRBJ2-5; 8 bases are shared with TRBD2. V shed 4 bases and J 5 bases; nucleotides not matched to a gene: 13. Germline assignment: CDR1 SGHRS and CDR2 YFSETQ. The CDR3 loop spans 16 amino acids. The CDR3 coding sequence is TGCGCCAGCAGCCCCGGGGGAGCGGGAGCGCCGGAGACCCAGTACTTC. Its protein is CASSPGGAGAPETQYF.

The rearrangement joins TRBV5-1 to TRBJ2-1; 14 bases line up with TRBD2. This CDR3 is built from 18 residues. Germline values: CDR1 SGHRS, CDR2 YFSETQ. J lost 0 bases, V lost 3 bases, and 5 bases had no gene match. This CDR3 is CASSWGLAGVSSYNEQFF. The CDR3 DNA sequence: TGCGCCAGCAGCTGGGGACTAGCGGGGGTGAGCTCCTACAATGAGCAGTTCTTC.